What follows are 19 T cell receptor beta chains derived from one specimen sequenced in a study of cytomegalovirus exposure and HLA in healthy donors (dated by TCRdb to between 2016 and 2019). The library was obtained by the immunoSEQ multiplex PCR assay. Entries here come from immuneACCESS through TCRdb and include only in-frame sequences with V and J called. Some clones fail to appear in such tables; in the studies checked, an unresolved V gene covers under half of the shortfall, and the cause of the remainder is unknown. This sample has approximately 54,000 clones in its table, and about 92% of those were observed once. The ten largest account for 8.4% of the sample. Sequences were obtained from PBMCs. The source is a woman aged 18-35 years in good health and CMV-seropositive.

This clone occurred a few times. For the CDR3, the DNA is TGTGCCAGCAGCGTAGGCGGGACAGGGCATTATGGCTACACCTTC. Protein: CASSVGGTGHYGYTF. The genes are TRBV9 and TRBJ1-2, with 9 bases matching TRBD1. Looked up from germline, CDR1 is SGDLS and CDR2 is YYNGEE. The CDR3 sequence is 15 residues long. V trimming: 0 bases; J trimming: 5 bases; junction bases outside the gene matches: 5.

The V and J genes are TRBV28 and TRBJ2-5; 14 bases map to TRBD2. Germline CDR1 and CDR2: MDHEN and SYDVKM. Trimming at V came to 7 bases and at J to 4 bases, leaving 8 bases not matched to a gene. The CDR3 is 16 amino acids. The CDR3 protein is CASKTGLAGELETQYF. The DNA of the CDR3 is TGTGCCAGCAAAACGGGACTAGCGGGGGAGTTAGAGACCCAGTACTTC. Full variable domain (missing parts from reference TRBV28 and TRBJ2-5): DVKVTQSSRYLVKRTGEKVFLECVQDMDHENMFWYRQDPGLGLRLIYFSYDVKMKEKGDIPEGYSVSREKKERFSLILESASTNQTSMYLCASKTGLAGELETQYFGPGTRLLVL.

The chain links TRBV30 to TRBJ1-6; 7 nucleotides line up with TRBD1. Germline V gene lookup returns CDR1 GTSNPN and CDR2 SVGIG (reference sequence). V was pared by 0 bases and J by 6 bases, with 11 bases of the junction left unmatched. This CDR3 has 17 residues. In DNA form, the CDR3 reads TGTGCCTGGAGTGTACGGGCAGGGGGATTTTCTAATTCACCCCTCCACTTT. The encoded protein is CAWSVRAGGFSNSPLHF. The full variable domain, rest sourced from reference TRBV30 and TRBJ1-6, is SQTIHQWPATLVQPVGSPLSLECTVEGTSNPNLYWYRQAAGRGLQLLFYSVGIGQISSEVPQNLSASRPQDRQFILSSKKLLLSDSGFYLCAWSVRAGGFSNSPLHFGNGTRLTVT.

The chain links TRBV29-1 to TRBJ1-2; no clear D gene. Trimming took 7 bases from V and 4 from J, leaving 10 bases between them. Germline CDR1 reads SQVTM; CDR2 reads ANQGSEA. This CDR3 has 11 amino acids. CDR3 coding DNA: TGCAGCGCCCGGGAAGGCTATGGCTACACCTTC. Translated, it gives CSAREGYGYTF.

The V call is TRBV5-5, the J call TRBJ2-6; no firm D call. The CDR3 extends over 18 amino acids. CDR1 and CDR2 from the germline V gene are SGHKS and YYEKEE (reference sequence). V lost 5 bases, J lost 0 bases, and 18 bases lay in between. The CDR3 protein is CASRVSVGRTSGANVLTF. CDR3 DNA: TGTGCCAGCAGAGTGAGTGTGGGCAGAACCTCTGGGGCCAACGTCCTGACTTTC.

V is TRBV2 and J is TRBJ2-7, with a weak D call TRBD1 (6 bases). The V gene lost 3 bases and the J gene lost 0 bases, with 9 bases spanning the gap. This CDR3 comprises 14 residues. From germline, CDR1 is SNHLY and CDR2 FYNNEI. The CDR3 coding sequence is TGTGCCAGCAGTGATGGGGGCAGCTCCTACGAGCAGTACTTC. Its translation is CASSDGGSSYEQYF.

This clone was recorded a few times. The V call is TRBV5-3, the J call TRBJ1-6, with a tentative D call TRBD1 (6 bases). TRBV5-3 is sorted into the ORF group, with uncertain function. The length of the CDR3 is 15 residues. V was pared by 0 bases and J by 5 bases, with 9 bases between. CDR3 sequence reads: CARSLGTANNSPLHF. The CDR3 bases are TGTGCCAGAAGCTTGGGGACAGCCAATAATTCACCCCTCCACTTT.

V usage is TRBV6-6 and J usage is TRBJ2-7, with a tentative D call TRBD1 (8 bases). Germline CDR1 and CDR2: MNHNY and SVGAGI (reference sequence). This CDR3 comprises 13 residues. The germline V and J ends were trimmed by 7 bases and 3 bases, with 13 bases remaining between them. The CDR3 protein is CASTQGEGYEQYF. The CDR3 coding sequence is TGTGCCAGCACACAGGGGGAGGGCTACGAGCAGTACTTC.

This clone is a singleton in its sample. V usage is TRBV19 and J usage is TRBJ1-2; D not resolved. Germline-derived CDR1 and CDR2 are LNHDA and SQIVND (reference sequence). This CDR3 has 15 residues. V lost 2 bases and J lost 3, with 13 bases in between. CDR3 sequence: CASSILLTDHYGYTF. CDR3 in DNA: TGTGCCAGTAGTATATTGCTGACTGATCACTATGGCTACACCTTC.

The rearrangement joins TRBV5-4 to TRBJ2-7, with D perhaps TRBD1 (5 bases). The CDR3 consists of 14 residues. V was trimmed by 4 bases and J by 3 bases, leaving 14 bases between them. Germline V lookup: CDR1 SGHNT, CDR2 YYREEE (reference sequence). CDR3 sequence reads: CASSQGVGDYEQYF. CDR3 DNA sequence: TGTGCCAGCAGCCAAGGGGTAGGGGACTACGAGCAGTACTTC.

This chain links TRBV10-3 with TRBJ1-5, with 7 bases matching TRBD1. Germline CDR1 and CDR2: ENHRY and SYGVKD. V was clipped by 3 bases and J by 4 bases; unmatched bases: 6. CDR3 length: 15 residues. CDR3 protein: CAISDLDRVNQPQHF. In DNA form, the CDR3 reads TGTGCCATCAGTGACCTTGACAGGGTTAATCAGCCCCAGCATTTT.

V is TRBV18 and J is TRBJ1-1; 10 bases are a match to TRBD1. Per the germline V gene, CDR1 is KGHSH and CDR2 is LQKENI. The CDR3 covers 17 residues. The trim removed 3 bases at V and 1 base at J, leaving 8 bases unmatched. The CDR3 is CASSPAGTGVENTEAFF. The CDR3 nucleotides are TGTGCCAGCTCACCGGCCGGGACAGGGGTGGAGAACACTGAAGCTTTCTTT.

This clone showed up just once. The chain couples TRBV7-3 to TRBJ1-6, with unresolved D. V was clipped by 4 bases and J by 5 bases, with 6 bases between them. Looked up from germline, CDR1 is SGHTA and CDR2 is FQGTGA. The CDR3 length is 13 residues. The CDR3 DNA reads TGTGCCAGCAGCTCCCCCGATAATTCACCCCTCCACTTT. As protein: CASSSPDNSPLHF. The variable domain in full, with the rest retrieved from reference TRBV7-3 and TRBJ1-6, is GAGVSQTPSNKVTEKGKYVELRCDPISGHTALYWYRQSLGQGPEFLIYFQGTGAADDSGLPNDRFFAVRPEGSVSTLKIQRTERGDSAVYLCASSSPDNSPLHFGNGTRLTVT.

This chain joins TRBV23-1 and TRBJ1-2; 8 nucleotides line up with TRBD1. TRBV23-1 has ORF status, its function being uncertain. There are 15 residues in the CDR3. J gave up 4 bases and V 6 bases, and 10 bases lay outside the gene matches. The CDR3 nucleotides are TGCGCCAGCAGCCATACGGGACAGGATCTCTATGGCTACACCTTC. It is translated as CASSHTGQDLYGYTF.

This chain connects TRBV2 to TRBJ1-2; TRBD1 aligns across 7 bases. CDR1 is SNHLY and CDR2 is FYNNEI in the germline V gene. This CDR3 comprises 13 residues. V was clipped by 6 bases and J by 6 bases; unmatched bases: 7. CDR3 DNA: TGTGCCAGCAGATCCGACAGGGACCATGGCTACACCTTC. Translation gives CASRSDRDHGYTF.

The chain joins TRBV5-1 to TRBJ1-1; D perhaps matches TRBD1 (5 bases). Germline V lookup: CDR1 SGHRS, CDR2 YFSETQ. V shed 6 bases and J shed 6 bases, with 15 bases lying between them. CDR3 length: 13 amino acids. The DNA of the CDR3 is TGCGCCAGCATGGTAGGGGATGAGGCTGAAGCTTTCTTT. Protein product: CASMVGDEAEAFF.

The CDR3 nucleotides read TGTGCCAGCAGCTTCGACGGGGGAGGGGGTGAAGCTTTCTTT. It encodes CASSFDGGGGEAFF. The chain carries TRBV13 and TRBJ1-1; D perhaps matches TRBD1 (6 bases). V shed 3 bases and J shed 7 bases, with 15 bases lying between them. CDR1 and CDR2 from the germline V gene are PRHDT and FYEKMQ (reference sequence). CDR3 length equals 14 residues.

The gene calls are TRBV27 and TRBJ1-2, with TRBD1 matching over 8 bases. V lost 5 bases to trimming and J lost 7 bases; unmatched junction nucleotides: 6. This CDR3 comprises 13 residues. Germline V gives CDR1 MNHEY, CDR2 SMNVEV (reference sequence). The CDR3 reads CASSLRQGSGYTF. The CDR3 nucleotides are TGTGCCAGCAGTCTAAGACAGGGGAGTGGCTACACCTTC.

In this sample, this clone turned up once. A junction boundary mismatches the germline segment, possibly from a read error. The chain carries TRBV2 and TRBJ2-2; D may be TRBD1 (6 bases). CDR1 and CDR2 (germline): SNHLY, FYNNEI. The CDR3 totals 10 residues. The CDR3 nucleotides are TGTGCCAGCGAGATAGGGGGAGCTGTTTTT. Amino acid sequence: CASEIGGAVF.